These 14 T cell receptor beta chains came from one sample sequenced in a study of technical replicates of blood from four donors. Assay used: immunoSEQ multiplex PCR; TCRdb lists only in-frame clones, some missing. The table includes roughly 80,000 clones, 94% detected once. Specimen: T cells isolated from PBMCs. Receptors originate from a human donor in good health.

The V call is TRBV15, the J call TRBJ2-5; weak D call: TRBD1 (6 bases). Trimming shortened V by 0 bases and J by 3 bases, and 11 bases separated the two germline ends. This CDR3 is 15 amino acids long. The germline V gene encodes CDR1 LNHNV and CDR2 YYDKDF (reference sequence). The CDR3 nucleotides read TGTGCCACCAGCAGAGACCGTACAGGGAAAGAGACCCAGTACTTC. It specifies CATSRDRTGKETQYF.

The CDR3 DNA sequence: TGTGCCGCAATGGGGGGTCTCGTTTATGGCTACACCTTC. Translation: CAAMGGLVYGYTF. The chain couples TRBV6-5 to TRBJ1-2; D possibly corresponds to TRBD1 (5 bases). Per the germline V gene, CDR1 is MNHEY and CDR2 is SVGAGI. V shed 11 bases and J shed 5 bases, with 18 bases lying between them. The CDR3 contains 13 residues.

The rearrangement joins TRBV6-6 to TRBJ2-3, with 10 nucleotides matching TRBD2. Germline trimming cut 2 bases from V and 6 bases from J; bases unmatched to any gene: 8. Germline CDR1 MNHNY, CDR2 SVGAGI (reference sequence). The CDR3 sequence is 16 residues long. The CDR3 DNA reads as TGTGCCAGCAGTTACCCCCCTAGCGGGAGAGGGGATACGCAGTATTTT. This sequence encodes CASSYPPSGRGDTQYF.

The chain couples TRBV18 to TRBJ2-1; tentative D call: TRBD2 (6 bases). Germline CDR1 KGHSH, CDR2 LQKENI. V lost 2 bases and J 9 bases, leaving 11 bases between the germline ends. There are 13 residues in the CDR3. The CDR3 region has the DNA TGTGCCAGCTCACCAAACGGGAGTGGTGAGCAGTTCTTC. The encoded protein is CASSPNGSGEQFF.

CDR3 sequence reads: CASGWERESENEQFF. The CDR3 bases are TGTGCCAGCGGGTGGGAGAGGGAGTCCGAGAATGAGCAGTTCTTC. J is TRBJ2-1 and V is TRBV11-3, with D possibly matching TRBD2 (5 bases). This CDR3 has 15 amino acids. Germline assignment: CDR1 SGHNT and CDR2 YENEEA. The germline V and J ends were trimmed by 8 bases and 7 bases, with 21 bases remaining between them.

The genes are TRBV7-9 and TRBJ1-1, with a possible D match to TRBD1 (5 bases). V lost 2 bases and J lost 6, with 16 bases in between. This CDR3 is built from 15 residues. Per the germline V gene, CDR1 is SEHNR and CDR2 is FQNEAQ (reference sequence). In DNA, the CDR3 is TGTGCCAGCAGCTTAACGTCTGGGGCTCACCCTGAAGCTTTCTTT. Its protein is CASSLTSGAHPEAFF.

V and J are TRBV28 and TRBJ1-1; D perhaps matches TRBD1 (6 bases). The ends were cut back, 5 bases at V and 1 base at J, with 14 bases in the middle. CDR1 MDHEN and CDR2 SYDVKM come from the germline V gene. The CDR3 runs to 15 residues. The CDR3 nucleotides read TGTGCCAGCAGTCCTCCGACAGGTGGGAACACTGAAGCTTTCTTT. This encodes CASSPPTGGNTEAFF.

This clone was recorded once. The chain employs TRBV19 and TRBJ2-2, with 7 bases that match TRBD2. The CDR3 is 14 amino acids. In germline, CDR1 is LNHDA, CDR2 SQIVND (reference sequence). The ends lost 3 bases at V and 7 bases at J; junction bases unmatched: 5. The CDR3 loop is CASSIGGDGGELFF. The CDR3 DNA reads TGTGCCAGTAGTATTGGGGGGGACGGCGGGGAGCTGTTTTTT.

The V call is TRBV6-5, the J call TRBJ1-5, with TRBD1 matching over 7 bases. With 6 bases clipped from V and 6 bases from J, the junction kept 8 bases outside the gene matches. From germline, CDR1 is MNHEY and CDR2 SVGAGI. The CDR3 has 14 amino acids. The CDR3 DNA is TGTGCCAGCAGCGGACAGGTTCAGGGTCAGCCCCAGCATTTT. This sequence encodes CASSGQVQGQPQHF.

The rearrangement links TRBV2 to TRBJ1-1, with D tentatively TRBD1 (6 bases). V lost 11 bases to trimming and J lost 5 bases, with 18 bases between them. CDR1 is SNHLY and CDR2 is FYNNEI in the germline V gene. This CDR3 comprises 13 residues. CDR3 in DNA: TGTGCCGGGAACAGGGTCGTAGGGACTGAAGCTTTCTTT. It yields the protein CAGNRVVGTEAFF.

This clone was seen once. The genes are TRBV2 and TRBJ2-7, with D maybe TRBD1 (6 bases). The CDR3 spans 16 residues. The V end lost 2 bases, the J end lost 2 bases, and 16 bases lay between the germline ends. Germline V gene lookup returns CDR1 SNHLY and CDR2 FYNNEI. The CDR3: CASSERIGTRAYEQYF. CDR3 nucleotide sequence: TGTGCCAGCAGTGAACGTATAGGGACACGAGCCTACGAGCAGTACTTC.

Written as DNA, the CDR3 is TGTGCCAGCAGTTTCGGGACTAGCGGGAGTGCGACCAGCGAGCAGTTCTTC. Translating gives CASSFGTSGSATSEQFF. The rearrangement joins TRBV27 to TRBJ2-1; 14 positions match TRBD2. V shed 3 bases, J shed 10 bases, and the junction held 11 bases outside the gene matches. This CDR3 contains 17 residues. Germline values: CDR1 MNHEY, CDR2 SMNVEV (reference sequence).

The V call is TRBV5-1, the J call TRBJ2-7; TRBD2 aligns across 10 bases. J lost 5 bases, V lost 1 base, and 6 bases had no gene match. Germline loops: CDR1 SGHRS, CDR2 YFSETQ. This CDR3 is built from 15 residues. In nucleotides, the CDR3 is TGCGCCAGCAGCTTGAGCCTAGCGGGAGTAGACGAGCAGTACTTC. This gives the protein CASSLSLAGVDEQYF.

This rearrangement joins TRBV25-1 to TRBJ2-1, with 8 positions matching TRBD1. With V trimmed by 5 bases and J by 6 bases, 6 bases remained unmatched. CDR1 and CDR2 from the germline V gene are MGHDK and SYGVNS. CDR3 size: 14 residues. The CDR3 here is CASSRTGGFNEQFF. CDR3 nucleotides: TGTGCCAGCAGTCGAACAGGGGGATTCAATGAGCAGTTCTTC.